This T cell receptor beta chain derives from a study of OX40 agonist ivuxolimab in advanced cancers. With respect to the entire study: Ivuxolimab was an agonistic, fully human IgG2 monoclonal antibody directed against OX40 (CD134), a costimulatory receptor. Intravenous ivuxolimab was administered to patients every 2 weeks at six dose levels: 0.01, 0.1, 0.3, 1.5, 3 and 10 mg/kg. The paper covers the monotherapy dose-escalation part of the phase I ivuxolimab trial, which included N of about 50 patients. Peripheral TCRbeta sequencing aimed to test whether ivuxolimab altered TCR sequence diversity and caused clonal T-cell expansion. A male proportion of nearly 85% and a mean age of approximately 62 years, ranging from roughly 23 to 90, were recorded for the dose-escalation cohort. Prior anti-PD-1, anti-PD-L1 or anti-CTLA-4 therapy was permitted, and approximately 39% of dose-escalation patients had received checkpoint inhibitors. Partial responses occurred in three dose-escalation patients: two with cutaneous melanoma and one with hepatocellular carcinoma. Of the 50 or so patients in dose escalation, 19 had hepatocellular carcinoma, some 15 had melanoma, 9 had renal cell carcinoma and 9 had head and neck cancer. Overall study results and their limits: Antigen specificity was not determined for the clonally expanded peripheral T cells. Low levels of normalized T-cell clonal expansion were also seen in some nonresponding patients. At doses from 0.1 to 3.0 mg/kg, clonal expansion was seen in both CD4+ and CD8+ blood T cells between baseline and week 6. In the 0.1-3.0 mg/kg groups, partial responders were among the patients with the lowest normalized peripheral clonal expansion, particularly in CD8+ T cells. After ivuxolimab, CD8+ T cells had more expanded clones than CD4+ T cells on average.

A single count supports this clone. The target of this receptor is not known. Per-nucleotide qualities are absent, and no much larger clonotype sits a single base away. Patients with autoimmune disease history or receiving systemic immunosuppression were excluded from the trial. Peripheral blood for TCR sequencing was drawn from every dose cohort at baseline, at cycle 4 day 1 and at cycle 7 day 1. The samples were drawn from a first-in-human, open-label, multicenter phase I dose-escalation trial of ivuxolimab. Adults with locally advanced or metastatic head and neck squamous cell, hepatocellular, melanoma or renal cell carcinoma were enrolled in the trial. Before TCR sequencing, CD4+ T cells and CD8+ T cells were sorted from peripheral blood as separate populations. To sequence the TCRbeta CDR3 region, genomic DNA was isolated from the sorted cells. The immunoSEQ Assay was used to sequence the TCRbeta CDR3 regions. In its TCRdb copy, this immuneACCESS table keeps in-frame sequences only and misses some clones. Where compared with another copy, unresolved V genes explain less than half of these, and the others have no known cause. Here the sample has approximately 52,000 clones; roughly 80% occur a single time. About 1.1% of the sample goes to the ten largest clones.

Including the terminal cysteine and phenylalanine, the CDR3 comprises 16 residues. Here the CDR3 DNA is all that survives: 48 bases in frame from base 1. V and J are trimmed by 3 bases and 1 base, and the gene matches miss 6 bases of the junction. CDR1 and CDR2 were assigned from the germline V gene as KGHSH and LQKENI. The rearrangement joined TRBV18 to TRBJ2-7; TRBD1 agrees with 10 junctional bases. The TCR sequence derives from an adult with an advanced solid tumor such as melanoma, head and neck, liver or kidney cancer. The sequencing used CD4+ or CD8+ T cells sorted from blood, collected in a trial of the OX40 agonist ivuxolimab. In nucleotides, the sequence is TGTGCCAGCTCACCGAGCCGGGACAGGGGATCCTACGAGCAGTACTTC. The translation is CASSPSRDRGSYEQYF.